The present TCR beta chain was sequenced within a study of T-cell reconstitution after alpha-beta-depleted transplantation in children. Points from the study as a whole: Newly made T cells mostly supplied T-cell counts and diversity one year after transplant. Alpha-beta T cells about two months after transplant reportedly derived from several hundred expanded graft clones.

This CDR3 comprises 13 residues. Germline V gives CDR1 SQVTM, CDR2 ANQGSEA. The V gene end was trimmed by 5 bases and the J gene end by 2 bases; junction bases not matched to a gene: 5. Turning to this clonotype: Its specificity is not known.

It was with unique molecular identifiers that the TCRbeta library was prepared. TCRdb reanalysed the PCR reads using MiXCR and keeps one entry per CDR3 protein. The top ten hold around 45% of the sample, which has about 210,000 distinct CDR3 sequences, approximately 15% seen once. The origin of this receptor is a male patient aged 2 to 10 who had a stem cell transplant for acute lymphoblastic leukemia, so the T cells may come from the graft donor. The J gene is TRBJ2-5, the V gene TRBV29-1; 7 nucleotides line up with TRBD2. Material: PBMCs, mostly from graft donor cells, obtained 360 days after TCRalphabeta/CD19-depleted stem cell transplant. CDR3 in amino acids: CSVRWGGQETQYF. In DNA, the CDR3 is TGCAGCGTTCGGTGGGGGGGACAAGAGACCCAGTACTTC.